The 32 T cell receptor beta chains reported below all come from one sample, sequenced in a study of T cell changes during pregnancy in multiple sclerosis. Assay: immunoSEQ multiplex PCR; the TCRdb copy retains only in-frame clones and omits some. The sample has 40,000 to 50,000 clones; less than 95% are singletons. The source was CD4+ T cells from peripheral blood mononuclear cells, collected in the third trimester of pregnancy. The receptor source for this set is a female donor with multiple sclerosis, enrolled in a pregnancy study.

CDR3 in DNA: TGTGCCAGCAGTTTCGGGGGAGGGCCGGCTGAGCAGTTCTTC. Translation: CASSFGGGPAEQFF. V gene TRBV28 combines with J gene TRBJ2-1; TRBD2 matches 7 bases. CDR1 is MDHEN, CDR2 SYDVKM, per germline. This CDR3 spans 14 amino acids. The V segment lost 3 bases and the J segment 9 bases; nucleotides outside the gene matches: 8.

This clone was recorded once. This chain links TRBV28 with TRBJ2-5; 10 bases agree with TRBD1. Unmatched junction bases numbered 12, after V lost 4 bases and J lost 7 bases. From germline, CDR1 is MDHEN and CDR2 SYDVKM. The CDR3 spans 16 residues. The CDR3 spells CASSSDRGPGVGTQYF. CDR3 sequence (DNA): TGTGCCAGCAGTTCCGACAGGGGGCCCGGGGTCGGGACCCAGTACTTC.

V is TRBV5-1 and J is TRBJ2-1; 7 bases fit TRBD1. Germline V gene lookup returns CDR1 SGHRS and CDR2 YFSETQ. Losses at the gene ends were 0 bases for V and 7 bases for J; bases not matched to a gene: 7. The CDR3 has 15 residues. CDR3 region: CASSLEGRQGNEQFF. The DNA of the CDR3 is TGCGCCAGCAGCTTGGAAGGGCGACAGGGAAATGAGCAGTTCTTC.

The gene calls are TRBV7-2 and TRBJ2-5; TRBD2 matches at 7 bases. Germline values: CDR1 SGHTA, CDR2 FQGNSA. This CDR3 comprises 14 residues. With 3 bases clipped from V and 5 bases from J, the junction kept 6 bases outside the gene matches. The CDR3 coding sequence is TGTGCCAGCAGCTTGACTAGCAGTGGGGAGACCCAGTACTTC. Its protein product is CASSLTSSGETQYF.

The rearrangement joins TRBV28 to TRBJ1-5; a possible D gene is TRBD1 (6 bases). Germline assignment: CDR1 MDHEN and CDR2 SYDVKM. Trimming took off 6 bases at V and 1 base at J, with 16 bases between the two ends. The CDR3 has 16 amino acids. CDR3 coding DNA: TGTGCCAGCAGGCTACGCGGGGGGGCCAGCAATCAGCCCCAGCATTTT. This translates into CASRLRGGASNQPQHF.

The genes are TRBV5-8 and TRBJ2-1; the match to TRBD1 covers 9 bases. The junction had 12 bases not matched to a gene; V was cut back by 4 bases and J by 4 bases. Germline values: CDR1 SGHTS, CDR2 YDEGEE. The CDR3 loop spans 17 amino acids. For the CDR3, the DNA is TGTGCCAGCAGCCCGATGGGGACAGGGAGGGGTTACAATGAGCAGTTCTTC. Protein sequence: CASSPMGTGRGYNEQFF.

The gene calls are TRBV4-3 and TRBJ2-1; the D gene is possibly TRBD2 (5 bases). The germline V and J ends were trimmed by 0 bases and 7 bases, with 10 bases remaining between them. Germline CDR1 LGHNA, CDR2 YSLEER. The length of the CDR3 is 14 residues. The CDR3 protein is CASSQDLRVNEQFF. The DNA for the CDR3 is TGCGCCAGCAGCCAAGATCTGCGGGTTAATGAGCAGTTCTTC.

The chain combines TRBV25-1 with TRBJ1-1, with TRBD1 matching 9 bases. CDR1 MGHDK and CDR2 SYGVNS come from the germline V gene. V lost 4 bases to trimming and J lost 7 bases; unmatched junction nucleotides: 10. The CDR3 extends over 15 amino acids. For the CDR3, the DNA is TGTGCCAGCAGTGGCGCCGGGACAGGGTCTAATGAAGCTTTCTTT. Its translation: CASSGAGTGSNEAFF.

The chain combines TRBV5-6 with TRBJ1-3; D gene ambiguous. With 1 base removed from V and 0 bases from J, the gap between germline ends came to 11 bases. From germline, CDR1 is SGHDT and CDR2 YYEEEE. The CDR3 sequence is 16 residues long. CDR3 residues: CASSLWAGVSGNTIYF. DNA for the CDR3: TGTGCCAGCAGCTTGTGGGCCGGGGTCTCTGGAAACACCATATATTTT.

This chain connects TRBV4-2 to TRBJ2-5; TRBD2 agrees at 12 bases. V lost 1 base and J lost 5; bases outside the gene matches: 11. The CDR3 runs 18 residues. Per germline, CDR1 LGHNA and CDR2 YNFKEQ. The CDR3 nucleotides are TGTGCCAGCAGCCAAGGGAGGGGTACTAGCGGGAGGAGGGAGACCCAGTACTTC. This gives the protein CASSQGRGTSGRRETQYF.

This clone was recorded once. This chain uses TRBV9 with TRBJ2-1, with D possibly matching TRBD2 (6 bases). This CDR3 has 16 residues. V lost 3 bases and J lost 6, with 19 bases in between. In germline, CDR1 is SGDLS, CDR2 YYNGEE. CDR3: CASSAKVVGSSNEQFF. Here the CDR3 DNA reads TGTGCCAGCAGCGCCAAAGTCGTCGGGAGTAGCAATGAGCAGTTCTTC.

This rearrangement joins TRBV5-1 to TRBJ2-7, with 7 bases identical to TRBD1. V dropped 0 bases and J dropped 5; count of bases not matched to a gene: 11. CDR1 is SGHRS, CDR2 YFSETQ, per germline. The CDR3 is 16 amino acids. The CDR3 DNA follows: TGCGCCAGCAGCTTGGTCAGACGAGGGGGCGTGGACGAGCAGTACTTC. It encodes CASSLVRRGGVDEQYF. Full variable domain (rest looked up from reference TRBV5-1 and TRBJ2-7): KAGVTQTPRYLIKTRGQQVTLSCSPISGHRSVSWYQQTPGQGLQFLFEYFSETQRNKGNFPGRFSGRQFSNSRSEMNVSTLELGDSALYLCASSLVRRGGVDEQYFGPGTRLTVT.

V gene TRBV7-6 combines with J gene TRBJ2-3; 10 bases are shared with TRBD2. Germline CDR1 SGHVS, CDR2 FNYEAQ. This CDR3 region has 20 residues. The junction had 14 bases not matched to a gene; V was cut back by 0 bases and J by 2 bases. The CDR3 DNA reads TGTGCCAGCAGCTTAGCGCAAAGGAGCGGGAGGGCCCCATTCACAGATACGCAGTATTTT. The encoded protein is CASSLAQRSGRAPFTDTQYF.

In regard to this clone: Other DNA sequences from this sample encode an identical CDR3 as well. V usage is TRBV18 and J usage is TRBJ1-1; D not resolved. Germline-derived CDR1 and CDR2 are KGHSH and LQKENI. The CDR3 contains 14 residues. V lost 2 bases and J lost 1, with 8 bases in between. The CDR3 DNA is TGTGCCAGCTCACCAAGCTCTAGGAACACTGAAGCTTTCTTT. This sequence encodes CASSPSSRNTEAFF.

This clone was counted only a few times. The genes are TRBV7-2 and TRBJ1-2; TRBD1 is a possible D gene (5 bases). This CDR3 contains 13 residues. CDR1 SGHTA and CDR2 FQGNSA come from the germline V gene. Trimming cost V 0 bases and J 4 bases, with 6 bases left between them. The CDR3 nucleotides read TGTGCCAGCAGCTTAGCGGGACTCTATGGCTACACCTTC. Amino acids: CASSLAGLYGYTF.

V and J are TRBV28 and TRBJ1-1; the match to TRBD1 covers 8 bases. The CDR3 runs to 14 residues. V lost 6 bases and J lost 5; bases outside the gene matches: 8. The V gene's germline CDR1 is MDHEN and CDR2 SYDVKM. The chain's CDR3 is CASSGQGPGTEAFF. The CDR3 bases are TGTGCCAGCAGCGGACAGGGTCCGGGAACTGAAGCTTTCTTT.

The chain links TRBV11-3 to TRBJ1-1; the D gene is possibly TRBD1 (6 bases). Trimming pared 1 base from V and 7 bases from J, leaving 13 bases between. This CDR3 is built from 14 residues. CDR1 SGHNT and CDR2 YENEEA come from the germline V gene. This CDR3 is CASSLAGARREAFF. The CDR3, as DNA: TGTGCCAGCAGCTTAGCAGGGGCAAGACGTGAAGCTTTCTTT.

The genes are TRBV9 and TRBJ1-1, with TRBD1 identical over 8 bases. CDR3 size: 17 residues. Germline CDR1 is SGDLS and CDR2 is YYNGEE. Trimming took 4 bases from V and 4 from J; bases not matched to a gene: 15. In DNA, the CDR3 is TGTGCCAGCAGCCCCCGAACAGGGACAGGCGGATTCACTGAAGCTTTCTTT. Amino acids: CASSPRTGTGGFTEAFF.

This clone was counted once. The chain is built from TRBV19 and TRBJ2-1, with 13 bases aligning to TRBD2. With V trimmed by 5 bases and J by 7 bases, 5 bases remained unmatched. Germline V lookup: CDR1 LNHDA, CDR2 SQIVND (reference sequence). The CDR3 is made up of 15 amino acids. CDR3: CASSVLAGGPNEQFF. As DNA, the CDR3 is TGTGCCAGTAGTGTACTAGCGGGAGGGCCGAATGAGCAGTTCTTC.

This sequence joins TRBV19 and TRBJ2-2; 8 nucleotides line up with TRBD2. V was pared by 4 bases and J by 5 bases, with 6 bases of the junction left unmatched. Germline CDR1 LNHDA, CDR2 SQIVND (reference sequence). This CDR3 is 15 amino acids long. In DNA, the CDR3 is TGTGCCAGTAGTAATGCGGGAGGAAGGACCGGGGAGCTGTTTTTT. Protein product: CASSNAGGRTGELFF.

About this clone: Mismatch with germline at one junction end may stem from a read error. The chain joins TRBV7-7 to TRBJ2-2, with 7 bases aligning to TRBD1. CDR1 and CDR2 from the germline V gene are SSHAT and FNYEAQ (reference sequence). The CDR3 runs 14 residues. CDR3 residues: CASSLTGVTGELFF. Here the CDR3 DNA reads TGTGCTAGCAGCTTAACAGGGGTCACCGGGGAGCTGTTTTTT.

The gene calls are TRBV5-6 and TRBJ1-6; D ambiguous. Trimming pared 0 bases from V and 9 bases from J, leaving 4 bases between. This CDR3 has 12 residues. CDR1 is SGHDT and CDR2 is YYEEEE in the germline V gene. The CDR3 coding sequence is TGTGCCAGCAGCTTGGGAGGTTCACCCCTCCACTTT. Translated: CASSLGGSPLHF.

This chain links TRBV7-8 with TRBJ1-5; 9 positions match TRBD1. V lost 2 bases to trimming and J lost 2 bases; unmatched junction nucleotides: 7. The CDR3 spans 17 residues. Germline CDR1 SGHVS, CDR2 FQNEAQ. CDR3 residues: CASSLRTGDWGNQPQHF. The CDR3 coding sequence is TGTGCCAGCAGCTTACGGACAGGGGATTGGGGCAATCAGCCCCAGCATTTT.

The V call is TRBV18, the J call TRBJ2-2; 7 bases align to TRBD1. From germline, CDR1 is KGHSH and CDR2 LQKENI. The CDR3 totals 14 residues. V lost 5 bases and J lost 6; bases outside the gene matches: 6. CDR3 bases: TGTGCCAGCTCAGCGTCCCAGGGGGCCGGGGAGCTGTTTTTT. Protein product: CASSASQGAGELFF.

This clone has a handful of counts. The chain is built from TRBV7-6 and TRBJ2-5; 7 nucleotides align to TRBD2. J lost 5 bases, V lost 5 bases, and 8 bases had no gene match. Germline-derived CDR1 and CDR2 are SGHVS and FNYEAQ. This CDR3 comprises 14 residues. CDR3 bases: TGTGCCAGCAGCAATACAAACGGGGGGGAGACCCAGTACTTC. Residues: CASSNTNGGETQYF. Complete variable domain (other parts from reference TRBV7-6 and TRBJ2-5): GAGVSQSPRYKVTKRGQDVALRCDPISGHVSLYWYRQALGQGPEFLTYFNYEAQQDKSGLPNDRFSAERPEGSISTLTIQRTEQRDSAMYRCASSNTNGGETQYFGPGTRLLVL.

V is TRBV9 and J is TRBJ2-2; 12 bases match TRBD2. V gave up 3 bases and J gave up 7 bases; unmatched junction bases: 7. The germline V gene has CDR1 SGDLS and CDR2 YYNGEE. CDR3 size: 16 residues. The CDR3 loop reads CASSAASGRADGELFF. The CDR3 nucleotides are TGTGCCAGCAGCGCAGCTAGCGGGAGGGCCGACGGGGAGCTGTTTTTT.

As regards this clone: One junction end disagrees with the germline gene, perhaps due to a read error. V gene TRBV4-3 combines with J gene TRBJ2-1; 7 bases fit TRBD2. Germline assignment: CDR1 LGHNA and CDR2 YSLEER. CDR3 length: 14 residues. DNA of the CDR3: TGCGCCAGCAGCCAAGAGGGTAGTTGCGGGAGAGGGATCTTC. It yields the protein CASSQEGSCGRGIF.

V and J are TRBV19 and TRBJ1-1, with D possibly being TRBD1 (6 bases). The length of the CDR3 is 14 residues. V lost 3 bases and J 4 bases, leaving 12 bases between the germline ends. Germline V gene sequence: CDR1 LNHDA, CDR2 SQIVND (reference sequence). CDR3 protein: CASSIRGSGTEAFF. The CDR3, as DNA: TGTGCCAGTAGTATCAGGGGATCGGGCACTGAAGCTTTCTTT. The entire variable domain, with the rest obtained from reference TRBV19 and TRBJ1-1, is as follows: DGGITQSPKYLFRKEGQNVTLSCEQNLNHDAMYWYRQDPGQGLRLIYYSQIVNDFQKGDIAEGYSVSREKKESFPLTVTSAQKNPTAFYLCASSIRGSGTEAFFGQGTRLTVV.

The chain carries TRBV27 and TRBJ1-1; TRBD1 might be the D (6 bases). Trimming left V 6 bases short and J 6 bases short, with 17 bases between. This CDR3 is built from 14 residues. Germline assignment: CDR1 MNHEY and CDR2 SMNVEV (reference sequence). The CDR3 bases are TGTGCCAGCAGCTACATACAGGGCGGTCCTGAAGCTTTCTTT. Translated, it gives CASSYIQGGPEAFF.

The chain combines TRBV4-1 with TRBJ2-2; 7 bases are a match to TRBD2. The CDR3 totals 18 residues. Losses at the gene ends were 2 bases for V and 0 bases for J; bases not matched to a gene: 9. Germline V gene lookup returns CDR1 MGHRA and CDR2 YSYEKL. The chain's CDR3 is CASSQYPREVANTGELFF. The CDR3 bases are TGCGCCAGCAGCCAATACCCCCGGGAGGTAGCGAACACCGGGGAGCTGTTTTTT.

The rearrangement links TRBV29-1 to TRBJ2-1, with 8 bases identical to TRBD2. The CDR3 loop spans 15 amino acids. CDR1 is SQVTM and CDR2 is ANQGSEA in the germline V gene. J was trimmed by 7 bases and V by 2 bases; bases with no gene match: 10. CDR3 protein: CSVEPPGGRSNEQFF. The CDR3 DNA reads TGCAGCGTTGAACCCCCGGGCGGGAGGTCGAATGAGCAGTTCTTC.

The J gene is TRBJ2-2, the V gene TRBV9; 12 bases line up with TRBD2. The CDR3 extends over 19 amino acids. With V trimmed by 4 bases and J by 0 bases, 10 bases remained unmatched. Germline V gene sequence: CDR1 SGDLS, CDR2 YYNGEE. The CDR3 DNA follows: TGTGCCAGCAGCACCGGACTAGCGGGATTCGCCGCGAACACCGGGGAGCTGTTTTTT. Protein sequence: CASSTGLAGFAANTGELFF. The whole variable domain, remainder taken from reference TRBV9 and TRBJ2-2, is DSGVTQTPKHLITATGQRVTLRCSPRSGDLSVYWYQQSLDQGLQFLIQYYNGEERAKGNILERFSAQQFPDLHSELNLSSLELGDSALYFCASSTGLAGFAANTGELFFGEGSRLTVL.